This T cell receptor (beta chain) was identified during a study of memory CD4+ T cells and cytomegalovirus serostatus. Germline CDR1 is SNHLY and CDR2 is FYNNEI. V lost 6 bases to trimming and J lost 9 bases, with 17 bases between them. CDR3 length: 14 residues. The sort gate was single viable CD3+CD4+CD8-CD45RO+ cells for memory CD4+ T cells. The protocol was immunoSEQ multiplex PCR, while the TCRdb copy is restricted to in-frame clones and leaves out a portion. This sample has 50,000 or so clones, with 82% found just once. As regards this clone: Its antigen is not known.

General observations from the study: A US-trained random forest predicted CMV serostatus with median AUC around 0.92.

This chain joins TRBV2 and TRBJ2-2; D possibly uses TRBD1 or TRBD2 (5 bases each). The receptor's source is an adult in good health and CMV-seronegative. Material for sequencing was memory CD4+ T cells from blood. CDR3 coding DNA: TGTGCCAGCAGCGTGGGGGAGAGAGTATGGGAGCTGTTTTTT. It encodes CASSVGERVWELFF.